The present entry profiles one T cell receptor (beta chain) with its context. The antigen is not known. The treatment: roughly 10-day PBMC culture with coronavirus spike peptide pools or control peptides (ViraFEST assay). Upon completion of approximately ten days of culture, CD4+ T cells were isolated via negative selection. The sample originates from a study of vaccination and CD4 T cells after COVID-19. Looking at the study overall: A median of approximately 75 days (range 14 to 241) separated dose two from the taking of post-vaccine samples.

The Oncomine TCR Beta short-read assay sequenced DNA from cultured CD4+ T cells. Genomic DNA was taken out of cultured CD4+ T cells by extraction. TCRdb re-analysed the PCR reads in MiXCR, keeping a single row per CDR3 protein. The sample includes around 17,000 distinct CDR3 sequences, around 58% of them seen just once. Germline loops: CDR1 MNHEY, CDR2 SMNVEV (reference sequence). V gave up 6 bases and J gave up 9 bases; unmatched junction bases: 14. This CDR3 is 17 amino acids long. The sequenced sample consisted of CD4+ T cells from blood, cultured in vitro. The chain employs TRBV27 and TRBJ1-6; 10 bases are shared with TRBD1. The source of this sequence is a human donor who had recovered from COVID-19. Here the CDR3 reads CASRVYGEGQGISPLHF. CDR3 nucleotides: TGTGCCAGCAGGGTATACGGGGAGGGACAGGGGATTTCACCCCTCCACTTT.